This TCR beta chain was documented in a study of blood T cell repertoires in COVID-19. Overall study context: COVID-19 samples from acute and convalescent phases originated in the United States, Italy and Spain.

Original handling: By means of reference gene primer amplification, nucleated cell counts were estimated. Method: immunoSEQ multiplex PCR; TCRdb's copy keeps in-frame clones and lacks some. D and trimming were read from the DNA, whereas the V and J calls and clone size are those reported in that table. The sample includes some 51,000 clones, 90% of them seen just once. Germline-derived CDR1 and CDR2 are SGHVS and FQNEAQ. The ends lost 5 bases at V and 7 bases at J; junction bases unmatched: 11. The CDR3 is made up of 16 amino acids. The chain couples TRBV7-8 to TRBJ2-1, with TRBD2 matching 10 bases. The sample consisted of peripheral blood. This TCR was sampled from a human donor with active COVID-19. The donor label of this sample is uncertain. The CDR3 loop is CASSPPILAGKNEQFF. The CDR3 DNA sequence: TGTGCCAGCAGCCCCCCAATACTAGCGGGAAAGAATGAGCAGTTCTTC. Based on the CDR3 plus reference TRBV7-8 and TRBJ2-1, the full variable domain is GAGVSQSPRYKVAKRGQDVALRCDPISGHVSLFWYQQALGQGPEFLTYFQNEAQLDKSGLPSDRFFAERPEGSVSTLKIQRTQQEDSAVYLCASSPPILAGKNEQFFGPGTRLTVL.